One sample yielded the 25 T cell receptor beta chains listed below, sequenced in a study of shared clonotypes between healthy human individuals (dated by TCRdb to the early 2020s). Libraries were built with the immunoSEQ multiplex PCR assay. Held by TCRdb, this immuneACCESS table contains in-frame sequences only and omits some clones. Under half of the omission traces to an unresolved V gene where checked; the cause of the rest is unknown. Recorded for this sample are a few million clones; about 92% of them occurred a single time. Of the sample, under 0.15% is held by the ten largest clones. The sample consisted of naive CD4+ T cells sorted from blood. Reading the label with the study, this specimen's cell subset or site is: CD45RA+ positively selected. These receptors came from a man between 18 and 35 years old in good health.

The chain uses TRBV28 and TRBJ1-2; the match to TRBD1 covers 7 bases. The CDR3 has 13 residues. The V gene end was trimmed by 3 bases and the J gene end by 8 bases; junction bases not matched to a gene: 6. Looked up from germline, CDR1 is MDHEN and CDR2 is SYDVKM. This chain's CDR3 is CASSFTGVEGYTF. The CDR3 DNA reads as TGTGCCAGCAGTTTCACAGGGGTGGAAGGCTACACCTTC.

Concerning this clone itself: Within the sample, other DNA sequences also encode this same CDR3. This rearrangement joins TRBV18 to TRBJ1-1; the D gene is possibly TRBD1 (6 bases). Looked up from germline, CDR1 is KGHSH and CDR2 is LQKENI. V gave up 3 bases and J gave up 3 bases, with 8 bases separating them. The CDR3 spans 13 residues. CDR3 amino acids: CASSPNRDTEAFF. The CDR3 DNA sequence: TGTGCCAGCTCACCTAACAGGGACACTGAAGCTTTCTTT.

V is TRBV28 and J is TRBJ2-3; 9 bases match TRBD2. Germline CDR1 reads MDHEN; CDR2 reads SYDVKM. V shed 5 bases, J shed 4 bases, and the junction held 10 bases outside the gene matches. There are 16 residues in the CDR3. The CDR3 coding sequence is TGTGCCAGCAGTCCCGCGGGGGGGCCAGCCTCAGATACGCAGTATTTT. Amino acids: CASSPAGGPASDTQYF.

About this clone: Other DNA sequences in this specimen translate into the identical CDR3. This sequence joins TRBV7-2 and TRBJ2-3; 8 bases line up with TRBD2. The germline V gene encodes CDR1 SGHTA and CDR2 FQGNSA. Trimming cost V 6 bases and J 4 bases; bases outside gene matches: 6. The CDR3 has 14 residues. The CDR3 DNA is TGTGCCAGCAGTCTTAGCGGGGCCGCAGATACGCAGTATTTT. Amino acids: CASSLSGAADTQYF.

The chain employs TRBV7-3 and TRBJ2-3, with 7 bases fitting TRBD2. This CDR3 comprises 14 residues. Germline V gene lookup returns CDR1 SGHTA and CDR2 FQGTGA. The J segment lost 1 base and the V segment lost 8 bases, leaving 6 bases of the junction unmatched. The CDR3 nucleotides are TGTGCCAGCGCCCGGGGGGATGGCACAGATACGCAGTATTTT. This codes for CASARGDGTDTQYF.

The chain has TRBV15 and TRBJ1-2; 9 nucleotides agree with TRBD1. The CDR3 length is 15 residues. Per the germline V gene, CDR1 is LNHNV and CDR2 is YYDKDF (reference sequence). Germline trimming cut 6 bases from V and 5 bases from J; bases unmatched to any gene: 10. The CDR3 bases are TGTGCCACCAGGATAAACAGGGGGCTGGGGTATGGCTACACCTTC. Its protein is CATRINRGLGYGYTF.

The CDR3 loop is CASSVVSANYGYTF. The CDR3, as DNA: TGTGCCAGCAGTGTCGTATCTGCTAACTATGGCTACACCTTC. This chain connects TRBV2 to TRBJ1-2; D unclear. Germline lookup yields CDR1 SNHLY and CDR2 FYNNEI. This CDR3 region has 14 residues. Trimming removed 4 bases at V and 0 bases at J, with 9 bases between.

The chain joins TRBV2 to TRBJ1-1; maybe TRBD1 (5 bases). The length of the CDR3 is 16 residues. Germline lookup yields CDR1 SNHLY and CDR2 FYNNEI. V was clipped by 7 bases and J by 0 bases, with 18 bases between them. The CDR3, as DNA: TGTGCCAGCAACCGGGACGGCAGACCGGTGAACACTGAAGCTTTCTTT. It specifies CASNRDGRPVNTEAFF.

V is TRBV2 and J is TRBJ1-5; D unresolved. The ends were cut back, 6 bases at V and 2 bases at J, with 11 bases in the middle. The CDR3 has 14 amino acids. Germline CDR1 SNHLY, CDR2 FYNNEI. CDR3 sequence reads: CASRDGQGNQPQHF. The CDR3 DNA sequence: TGTGCCAGCAGGGACGGTCAAGGCAATCAGCCCCAGCATTTT.

Details on this clone: The same CDR3 can be traced to other DNA sequences in this sample. The genes are TRBV30 and TRBJ1-2; D is perhaps TRBD1 (6 bases). Trimming shortened V by 1 base and J by 8 bases, and 8 bases separated the two germline ends. Germline CDR1 GTSNPN, CDR2 SVGIG (reference sequence). This CDR3 spans 11 amino acids. The CDR3 loop reads CAWSEGGGYTF. In nucleotides, the CDR3 is TGTGCCTGGAGTGAGGGGGGCGGCTACACCTTC.

As regards this clone: Within the sample, other DNA sequences also encode this same CDR3. J is TRBJ1-2 and V is TRBV7-2, with D unclear. V was pared by 0 bases and J by 2 bases, with 4 bases between. Germline V gives CDR1 SGHTA, CDR2 FQGNSA. The CDR3 is 13 residues long. The DNA for the CDR3 is TGTGCCAGCAGCTTAGCGGGCAACTATGGCTACACCTTC. Translating gives CASSLAGNYGYTF.

V gene TRBV5-1 combines with J gene TRBJ2-1; TRBD2 matches at 10 bases. CDR1 and CDR2 from the germline V gene are SGHRS and YFSETQ. This CDR3 has 16 amino acids. With V trimmed by 1 base and J by 4 bases, 5 bases remained unmatched. DNA for the CDR3: TGCGCCAGCAGCTTGCTAGCGGGAGCGGGATACAATGAGCAGTTCTTC. Protein: CASSLLAGAGYNEQFF.

The chain recombines TRBV6-5 with TRBJ2-7; a possible D gene is TRBD2 (5 bases). This CDR3 has 12 amino acids. The V gene lost 5 bases and the J gene lost 3 bases, with 8 bases spanning the gap. Germline lookup yields CDR1 MNHEY and CDR2 SVGAGI. CDR3 loop: CASSARDYEQYF. The CDR3 nucleotides are TGTGCCAGCAGTGCCCGGGACTACGAGCAGTACTTC.

V is TRBV30 and J is TRBJ2-7; D call uncertain. The CDR3 spans 13 residues. Germline V CDR1 and CDR2: GTSNPN, SVGIG (reference sequence). Deletions cut 2 bases from V and 3 bases from J, with 11 bases between. CDR3 sequence reads: CAWSRAANYEQYF. The DNA of the CDR3 is TGTGCCTGGAGTAGGGCCGCGAACTACGAGCAGTACTTC.

The CDR3 protein is CASCRQGSSKEQPQHF. CDR3 nucleotide sequence: TGTGCCAGCTGCCGACAGGGAAGTTCAAAAGAGCAGCCCCAGCATTTT. The chain links TRBV28 to TRBJ1-5; 7 positions match TRBD1. CDR1 is MDHEN, CDR2 SYDVKM, per germline. This CDR3 has 16 amino acids. J was trimmed by 7 bases and V by 8 bases; bases with no gene match: 17.

V and J are TRBV18 and TRBJ2-3, with TRBD1 matching 8 bases. Germline V lookup: CDR1 KGHSH, CDR2 LQKENI. This CDR3 contains 16 residues. V gave up 2 bases and J gave up 3 bases; unmatched junction bases: 7. The CDR3 loop reads CASSPVSDRETDTQYF. CDR3 sequence (DNA): TGTGCCAGCTCACCAGTCTCGGACAGGGAAACAGATACGCAGTATTTT.

In regard to this clone: Other DNA sequences in this specimen translate into the identical CDR3. CDR3 DNA: TGCGCCAGCAGCTTGGAAGGAGGGGCCAACGTCCTGACTTTC. It translates to CASSLEGGANVLTF. This rearrangement joins TRBV5-1 to TRBJ2-6; no definite D call. Germline CDR1 reads SGHRS; CDR2 reads YFSETQ. V lost 0 bases and J 4 bases, leaving 5 bases between the germline ends. This CDR3 comprises 14 residues.

The V call is TRBV29-1, the J call TRBJ2-1; a weak D match, TRBD2 (6 bases). V was clipped by 0 bases and J by 5 bases, with 11 bases between them. There are 14 residues in the CDR3. In germline, CDR1 is SQVTM, CDR2 ANQGSEA. CDR3 loop: CSVEDGRGHNEQFF. The CDR3 DNA reads TGCAGCGTTGAAGACGGGAGAGGGCACAATGAGCAGTTCTTC.

The chain carries TRBV18 and TRBJ2-7; the match to TRBD1 covers 9 bases. The J segment lost 5 bases and the V segment lost 4 bases, leaving 9 bases of the junction unmatched. This CDR3 region has 15 residues. Looked up from germline, CDR1 is KGHSH and CDR2 is LQKENI. The CDR3 loop reads CASSLSGQGVDEQYF. DNA of the CDR3: TGTGCCAGCTCACTTTCGGGACAGGGCGTGGACGAGCAGTACTTC.

This chain connects TRBV2 to TRBJ2-5, with a weak D call TRBD1 (6 bases). V was cut by 6 bases and J by 5 bases, with 13 bases left in between. Looked up from germline, CDR1 is SNHLY and CDR2 is FYNNEI. The CDR3 is 13 residues long. The CDR3 coding sequence is TGTGCCAGCAGCCCGATCAGGGGCGAGACCCAGTACTTC. This gives the protein CASSPIRGETQYF.

This CDR3 is CASSLGDGQGKTEAFF. In nucleotides, the CDR3 is TGCGCCAGCAGCTTGGGGGACGGACAGGGCAAAACTGAAGCTTTCTTT. The rearrangement joins TRBV5-1 to TRBJ1-1; 8 bases line up with TRBD1. The CDR3 is 16 amino acids. The V gene's germline CDR1 is SGHRS and CDR2 YFSETQ. V lost 0 bases to trimming and J lost 5 bases; unmatched junction nucleotides: 9.

V gene TRBV18 combines with J gene TRBJ2-7, with D maybe TRBD1 (6 bases). The CDR3 has 14 amino acids. Germline lookup yields CDR1 KGHSH and CDR2 LQKENI. V was trimmed by 3 bases and J by 3 bases, leaving 12 bases between them. CDR3 amino acids: CASSPKQGDYEQYF. The CDR3 nucleotides are TGTGCCAGCTCACCTAAACAGGGAGACTACGAGCAGTACTTC.

The gene calls are TRBV21-1 and TRBJ2-1; the table names TRBD2, a call not compared with the DNA. TRBV21-1 is labeled a pseudogene. CDR3 length: 19 amino acids. Written as DNA, the CDR3 is TGTGCCAGCAGCAACGCGGCCCAGGCTAGCGGTCAATATGACAATGAGCAGTTCTTC. Protein sequence: CASSNAAQASGQYDNEQFF.

The chain carries TRBV6-1 and TRBJ1-5; 7 positions agree with TRBD1. Per the germline V gene, CDR1 is MNHNS and CDR2 is SASEGT. V lost 5 bases and J lost 5; bases outside the gene matches: 9. The CDR3 runs 15 residues. CDR3 loop: CASSFGGQPYQPQHF. The CDR3 DNA reads as TGTGCCAGCAGTTTTGGGGGACAGCCTTATCAGCCCCAGCATTTT.

The CDR3 reads CASSLVVGGPDTQYF. In DNA form, the CDR3 reads TGCGCCAGCAGCTTGGTAGTGGGAGGGCCGGATACGCAGTATTTT. The chain couples TRBV5-1 to TRBJ2-3, with 7 bases that match TRBD2. This CDR3 is 15 amino acids long. Trimming cost V 0 bases and J 6 bases; bases outside gene matches: 7. CDR1 and CDR2 (germline): SGHRS, YFSETQ.